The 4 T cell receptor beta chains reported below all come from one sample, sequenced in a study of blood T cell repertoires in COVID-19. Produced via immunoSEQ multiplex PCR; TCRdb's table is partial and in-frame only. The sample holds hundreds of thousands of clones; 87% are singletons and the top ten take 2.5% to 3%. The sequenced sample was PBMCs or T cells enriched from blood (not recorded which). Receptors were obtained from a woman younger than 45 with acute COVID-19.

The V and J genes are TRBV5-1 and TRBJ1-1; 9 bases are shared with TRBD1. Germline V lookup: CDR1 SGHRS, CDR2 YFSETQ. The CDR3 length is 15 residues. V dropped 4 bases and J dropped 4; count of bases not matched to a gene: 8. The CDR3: CASSLQQGAGTEAFF. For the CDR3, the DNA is TGCGCCAGCAGCCTACAACAGGGGGCGGGCACTGAAGCTTTCTTT.

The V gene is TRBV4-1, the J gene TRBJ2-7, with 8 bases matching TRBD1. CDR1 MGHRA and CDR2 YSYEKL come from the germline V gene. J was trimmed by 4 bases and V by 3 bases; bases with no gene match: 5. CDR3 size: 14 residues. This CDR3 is CASSHATGEYEQYF. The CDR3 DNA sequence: TGCGCCAGCAGCCATGCGACAGGGGAATACGAGCAGTACTTC.

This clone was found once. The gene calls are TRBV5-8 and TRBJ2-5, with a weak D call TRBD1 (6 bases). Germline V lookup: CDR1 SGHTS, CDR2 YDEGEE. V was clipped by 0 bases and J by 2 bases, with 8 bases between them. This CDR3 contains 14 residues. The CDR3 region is CASSLDRVQETQYF. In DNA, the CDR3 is TGTGCCAGCAGCTTGGACAGGGTACAAGAGACCCAGTACTTC.

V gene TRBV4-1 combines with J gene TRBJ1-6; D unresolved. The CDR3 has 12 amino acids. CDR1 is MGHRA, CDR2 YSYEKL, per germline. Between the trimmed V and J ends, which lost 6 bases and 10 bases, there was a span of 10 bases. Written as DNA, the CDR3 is TGCGCCAGCAGGAGGGTAGGGTCACCCCTCCACTTT. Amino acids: CASRRVGSPLHF.